These 9 T cell receptor beta chains originate from one sample sequenced in a study of CD8 T cells in Susac syndrome. RNA amounts of about 0.45 to 1 ug underwent reverse transcription with random hexamers. MiXCR was run by TCRdb on the immunoSEQ multiplex PCR reads, yielding one entry per CDR3 protein. The repertoire holds more than 250,000 distinct CDR3 sequences, with around 92% as singletons. The specimen was CD4+ T cells from PBMCs. Every receptor here comes from a human donor with multiple sclerosis.

This clonotype was seen only once. J is TRBJ2-7 and V is TRBV12-3 or TRBV12-4; 11 nucleotides align to TRBD2. Trimming cost V 6 bases and J 3 bases; bases outside gene matches: 7. CDR3 size: 15 residues. Here the CDR3 DNA reads TGTGCCAGCAGCCCTAGCGGGAGGATGAACTACGAGCAGTACTTC. It yields the protein CASSPSGRMNYEQYF.

The chain uses TRBV23-1 and TRBJ1-5, with D maybe TRBD1 (6 bases). TRBV23-1 is known as an ORF, though its function is uncertain. There are 16 residues in the CDR3. Trimming pared 2 bases from V and 11 bases from J, leaving 22 bases between. The CDR3 coding sequence is TGCGCCAGCAGTCAAATAGGGGGTGGGGACTCTCGGACCCAGCATTTT. Its translation: CASSQIGGGDSRTQHF.

This clonotype was detected once. CDR3 sequence reads: CASSRLAETYNEQFF. CDR3 in DNA: TGTGCCAGCAGCCGTCTAGCGGAGACCTACAATGAGCAGTTCTTC. This sequence joins TRBV12-3 or TRBV12-4 and TRBJ2-1; 7 nucleotides agree with TRBD2. The J segment lost 2 bases and the V segment lost 6 bases, leaving 7 bases of the junction unmatched. This CDR3 region has 15 residues.

The chain is built from TRBV5-1 and TRBJ1-4; TRBD1 might be the D (5 bases). The CDR3 is made up of 13 amino acids. The V end was cut by 6 bases, the J end by 3 bases, with 9 bases between. Germline-derived CDR1 and CDR2 are SGHRS and YFSETQ. The CDR3 DNA reads as TGCGCCAGCACCCGGGGGGCTAATGAAAAACTGTTTTTT. Amino acid sequence: CASTRGANEKLFF.

This clonotype was seen a handful of times. The chain couples TRBV18 to TRBJ1-1; the D is unclear. V lost 3 bases and J lost 4, with 6 bases in between. This CDR3 is 12 amino acids long. Looked up from germline, CDR1 is KGHSH and CDR2 is LQKENI. The chain's CDR3 is CASSPVGTEAFF. CDR3 bases: TGTGCCAGCTCACCGGTCGGCACTGAAGCTTTCTTT.

The chain couples TRBV29-1 to TRBJ1-2; a weak D match, TRBD1 (5 bases). This CDR3 contains 11 residues. From germline, CDR1 is SQVTM and CDR2 ANQGSEA. This CDR3 reads CSGAGNYGYTF. The CDR3 coding sequence is TGCTCCGGGGCTGGGAACTATGGCTACACCTTC.

This clonotype has just one count. V and J are TRBV19 and TRBJ2-5, with TRBD1 as a possible D gene (7 bases). Looked up from germline, CDR1 is LNHDA and CDR2 is SQIVND (reference sequence). This CDR3 spans 15 amino acids. The V and J ends lost 3 bases and 4 bases respectively, with 15 bases between them. The DNA of the CDR3 is TGTGCCAGTAGTATGTCCCGACAGGGAGGAGAGACCCAGTACTTC. Its protein is CASSMSRQGGETQYF.

The chain links TRBV7-2 to TRBJ2-3; a weak D match, TRBD1 (6 bases). The V gene's germline CDR1 is SGHTA and CDR2 FQGNSA. Trimming pared 0 bases from V and 4 bases from J, leaving 11 bases between. The CDR3 is 15 amino acids. CDR3 nucleotides: TGTGCCAGCAGCTTAGCACTACAGGGAGCAGATACGCAGTATTTT. Amino acids: CASSLALQGADTQYF. Full variable domain (missing parts from reference TRBV7-2 and TRBJ2-3): GAGVSQSPSNKVTEKGKDVELRCDPISGHTALYWYRQSLGQGLEFLIYFQGNSAPDKSGLPSDRFSAERTGGSVSTLTIQRTQQEDSAVYLCASSLALQGADTQYFGPGTRLTVL.

The rearrangement links TRBV5-1 to TRBJ1-4, with D unresolved. V was clipped by 1 base and J by 6 bases, with 7 bases between them. The CDR3 totals 13 residues. The germline CDR1 and CDR2 sequences are SGHRS and YFSETQ. CDR3 residues: CASSLRADEKLFF. DNA for the CDR3: TGCGCCAGCAGCTTGAGGGCAGATGAAAAACTGTTTTTT.